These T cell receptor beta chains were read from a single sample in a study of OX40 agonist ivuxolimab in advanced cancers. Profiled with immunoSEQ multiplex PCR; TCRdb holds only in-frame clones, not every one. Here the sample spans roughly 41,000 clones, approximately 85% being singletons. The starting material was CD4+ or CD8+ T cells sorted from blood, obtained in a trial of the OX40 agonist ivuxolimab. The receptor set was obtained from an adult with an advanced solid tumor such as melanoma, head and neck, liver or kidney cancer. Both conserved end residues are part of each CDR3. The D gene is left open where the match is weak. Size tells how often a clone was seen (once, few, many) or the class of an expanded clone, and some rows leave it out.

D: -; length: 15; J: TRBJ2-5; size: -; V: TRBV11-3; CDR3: CASSLDPGAGETQYF; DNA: TGTGCCAGCAGCTTAGATCCAGGGGCAGGGGAGACCCAGTACTTC
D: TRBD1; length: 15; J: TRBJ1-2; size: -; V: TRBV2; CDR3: CASSEEQGAIYGYTF; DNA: TGTGCCAGCAGTGAAGAACAGGGGGCTATCTATGGCTACACCTTC
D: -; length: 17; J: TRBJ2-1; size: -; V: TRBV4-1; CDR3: CASSQDPVVESYNEQFF; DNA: TGCGCCAGCAGCCAAGATCCGGTGGTAGAGTCCTACAATGAGCAGTTCTTC
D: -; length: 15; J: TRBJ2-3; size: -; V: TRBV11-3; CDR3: CARGGGGRRTDTQYF; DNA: TGTGCCAGAGGGGGAGGAGGGAGACGCACAGATACGCAGTATTTT
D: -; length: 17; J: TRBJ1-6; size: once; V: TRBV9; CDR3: CASSVAARILDNSPLHF; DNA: TGTGCCAGCAGCGTAGCTGCCAGAATCCTTGATAATTCACCCCTCCACTTT
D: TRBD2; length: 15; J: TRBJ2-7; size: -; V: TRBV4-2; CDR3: CASGSGRAVSYEQYF; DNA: TGTGCCAGCGGTAGCGGGAGGGCCGTCTCCTACGAGCAGTACTTC
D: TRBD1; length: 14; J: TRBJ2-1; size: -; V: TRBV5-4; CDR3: CASSLQGEYNEQFF; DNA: TGTGCCAGCAGCTTGCAGGGGGAGTACAATGAGCAGTTCTTC
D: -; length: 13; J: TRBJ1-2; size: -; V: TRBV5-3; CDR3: CARSFNLRSGYTF; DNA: TGTGCCAGAAGCTTTAACTTAAGGAGTGGCTACACCTTC
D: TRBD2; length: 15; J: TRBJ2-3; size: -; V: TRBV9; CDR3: CASSVASGITDTQYF; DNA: TGTGCCAGCAGCGTAGCTAGCGGGATCACAGATACGCAGTATTTT
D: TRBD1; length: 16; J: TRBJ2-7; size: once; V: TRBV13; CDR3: CASSARDRGHLGEQYF; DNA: TGTGCCAGCAGCGCTAGGGACAGGGGGCATCTGGGGGAGCAGTACTTC
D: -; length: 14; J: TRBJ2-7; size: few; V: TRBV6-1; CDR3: CASSRSTEAVEQYF; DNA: TGTGCCAGCAGCCGCTCGACAGAAGCGGTCGAGCAGTACTTC
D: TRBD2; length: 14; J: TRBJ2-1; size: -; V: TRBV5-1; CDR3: CASSPREIYNEQFF; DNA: TGCGCCAGCAGCCCGCGGGAGATCTACAATGAGCAGTTCTTC
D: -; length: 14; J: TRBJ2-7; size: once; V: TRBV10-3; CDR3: CAISELKGPYEQYF; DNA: TGTGCCATCAGTGAGCTGAAGGGCCCCTACGAGCAGTACTTC
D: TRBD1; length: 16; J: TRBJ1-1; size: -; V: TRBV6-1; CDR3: CASSEYGTGVNTEAFF; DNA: TGTGCCAGCAGTGAATATGGGACAGGGGTGAACACTGAAGCTTTCTTT
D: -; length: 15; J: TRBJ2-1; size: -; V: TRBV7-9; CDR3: CASSFGSTVYNEQFF; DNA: TGTGCCAGCAGCTTCGGGTCGACAGTATACAATGAGCAGTTCTTC
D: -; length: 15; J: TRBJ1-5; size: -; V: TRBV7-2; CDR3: CASSWAGAPNQPQHF; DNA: TGTGCCAGCAGCTGGGCGGGAGCCCCCAATCAGCCCCAGCATTTT
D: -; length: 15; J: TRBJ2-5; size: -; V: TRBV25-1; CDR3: CASSESRGPQETQYF; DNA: TGTGCCAGCAGTGAATCGAGAGGGCCCCAAGAGACCCAGTACTTC
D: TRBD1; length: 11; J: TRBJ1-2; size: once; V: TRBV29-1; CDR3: CSGEQGGGYTF; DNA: TGCAGCGGGGAACAGGGGGGGGGCTACACCTTC
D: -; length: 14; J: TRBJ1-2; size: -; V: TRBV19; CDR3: CASSTRDNFYGYTF; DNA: TGTGCCAGTAGTACCCGGGACAACTTCTATGGCTACACCTTC
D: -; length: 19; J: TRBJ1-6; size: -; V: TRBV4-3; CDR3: CASSQEGVTVALYNSPLHF; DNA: TGCGCCAGCAGCCAAGAAGGAGTAACAGTAGCCCTTTATAATTCACCCCTCCACTTT
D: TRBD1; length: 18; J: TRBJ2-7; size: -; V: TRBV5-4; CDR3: CASSLGQGMWGSRYEQYF; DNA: TGTGCCAGCAGCTTGGGACAGGGAATGTGGGGTAGTCGGTACGAGCAGTACTTC
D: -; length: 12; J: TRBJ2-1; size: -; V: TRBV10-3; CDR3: CAISESGNEQFF; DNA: TGTGCCATCAGTGAGTCGGGCAATGAGCAGTTCTTC
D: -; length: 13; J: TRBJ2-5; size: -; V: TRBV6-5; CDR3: CASRRQGRGTQYF; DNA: TGTGCCAGCAGACGACAAGGGAGAGGGACCCAGTACTTC
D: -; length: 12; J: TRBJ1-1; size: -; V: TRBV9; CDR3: CASSVDRGEAFF; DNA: TGTGCCAGCAGCGTAGATCGGGGAGAAGCTTTCTTT
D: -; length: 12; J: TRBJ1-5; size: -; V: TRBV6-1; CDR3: CASSEANQPQHF; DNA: TGTGCCAGCAGTGAAGCGAATCAGCCCCAGCATTTT
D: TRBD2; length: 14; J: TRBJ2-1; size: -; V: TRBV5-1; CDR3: CASSLGGRGNEQFF; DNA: TGCGCCAGCAGCTTGGGCGGGAGAGGAAATGAGCAGTTCTTC
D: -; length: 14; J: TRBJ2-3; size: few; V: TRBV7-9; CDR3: CASTPTGPPDTQYF; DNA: TGTGCCAGCACCCCGACGGGACCCCCAGATACGCAGTATTTT
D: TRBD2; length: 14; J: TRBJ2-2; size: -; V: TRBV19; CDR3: CASFSGGSPGELFF; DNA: TGTGCCAGTTTCAGCGGGGGGAGCCCCGGGGAGCTGTTTTTT
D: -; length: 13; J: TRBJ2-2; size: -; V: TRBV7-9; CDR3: CAPQPGNTGELFF; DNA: TGTGCCCCCCAACCAGGCAACACCGGGGAGCTGTTTTTT
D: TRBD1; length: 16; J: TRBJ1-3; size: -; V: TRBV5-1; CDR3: CASSSGTGRSGNTIYF; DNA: TGCGCCAGCAGCAGCGGGACAGGGCGGTCTGGAAACACCATATATTTT
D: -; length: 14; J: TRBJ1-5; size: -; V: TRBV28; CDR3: CASSLGGPNQPQHF; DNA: TGTGCCAGCAGTTTAGGGGGGCCCAATCAGCCCCAGCATTTT
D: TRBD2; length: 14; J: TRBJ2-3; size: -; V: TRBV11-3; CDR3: CASKRGSSTDTQYF; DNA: TGTGCCAGCAAGCGGGGTTCTAGCACAGATACGCAGTATTTT
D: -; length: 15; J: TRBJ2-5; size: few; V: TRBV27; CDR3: CASSLTYLPQETQYF; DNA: TGTGCCAGCAGTTTAACATATCTCCCCCAAGAGACCCAGTACTTC
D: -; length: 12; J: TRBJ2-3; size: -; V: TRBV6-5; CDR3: CASSPSTDTQYF; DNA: TGTGCCAGCAGCCCTAGCACAGATACGCAGTATTTT
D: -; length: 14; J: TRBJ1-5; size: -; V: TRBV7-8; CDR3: CASSLVTVGQPQHF; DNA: TGTGCCAGCAGCTTAGTAACGGTAGGCCAGCCCCAGCATTTT
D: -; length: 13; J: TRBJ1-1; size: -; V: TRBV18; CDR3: CASSPGPSTEAFF; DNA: TGTGCCAGCTCACCGGGACCCAGCACTGAAGCTTTCTTT
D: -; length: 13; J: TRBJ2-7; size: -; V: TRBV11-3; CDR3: CASSLGRSYEQYF; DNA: TGTGCCAGCAGCTTGGGTCGGTCCTACGAGCAGTACTTC
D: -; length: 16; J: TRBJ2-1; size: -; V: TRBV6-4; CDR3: CASSGGLGTLHNEQFF; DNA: TGTGCCAGCAGTGGTGGTCTGGGAACGTTGCACAATGAGCAGTTCTTC
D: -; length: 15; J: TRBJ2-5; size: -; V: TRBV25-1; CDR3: CASSEAGDKQETQYF; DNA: TGTGCCAGCAGTGAAGCGGGTGACAAGCAAGAGACCCAGTACTTC
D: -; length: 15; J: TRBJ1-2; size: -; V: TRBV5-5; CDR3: CASSLGLWEDYGYTF; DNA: TGTGCCAGCAGCTTGGGATTGTGGGAGGACTATGGCTACACCTTC
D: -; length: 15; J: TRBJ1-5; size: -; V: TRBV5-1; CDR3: CASSLPTDSNQPQHF; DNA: TGCGCCAGCAGCTTACCGACGGATAGCAATCAGCCCCAGCATTTT
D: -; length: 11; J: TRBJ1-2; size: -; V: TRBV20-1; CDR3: CSARGDYGYTF; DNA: TGCAGTGCTAGGGGGGACTATGGCTACACCTTC
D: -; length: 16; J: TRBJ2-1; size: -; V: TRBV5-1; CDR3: CASSLAHRSSYNEQFF; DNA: TGCGCCAGCAGCTTGGCACACAGAAGCTCCTACAATGAGCAGTTCTTC
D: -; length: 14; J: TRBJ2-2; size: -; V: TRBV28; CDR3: CAISRGHGSGELFF; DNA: TGTGCCATATCGCGGGGACATGGGTCCGGGGAGCTGTTTTTT
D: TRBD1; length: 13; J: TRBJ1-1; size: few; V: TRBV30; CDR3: CAWTGTDYTEAFF; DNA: TGTGCCTGGACCGGGACAGACTACACTGAAGCTTTCTTT
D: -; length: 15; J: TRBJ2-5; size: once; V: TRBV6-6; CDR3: CASRGGSGGQETQYF; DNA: TGTGCCAGCAGAGGGGGCAGCGGGGGCCAAGAGACCCAGTACTTC
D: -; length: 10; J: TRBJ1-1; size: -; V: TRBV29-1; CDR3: CSVKNTEAFF; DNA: TGCAGCGTCAAGAACACTGAAGCTTTCTTT
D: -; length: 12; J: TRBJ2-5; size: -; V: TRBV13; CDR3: CASSSPEETQYF; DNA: TGTGCCAGCAGCTCCCCCGAGGAGACCCAGTACTTC